This T cell receptor (beta chain) was documented in a study of read filtering for tumor transcriptome and immune sequencing. From 300 to 450 ng of RNA, a library with molecular barcoded alpha/delta and beta/gamma adaptors was made. TCRdb independently ran MiXCR on the reads; one entry per CDR3 protein. This table has 50,000 to 65,000 distinct CDR3 sequences, roughly a fifth appearing once. This clonotype was found many times. Trimming took off 2 bases at V and 7 bases at J, with 14 bases between the two ends. Per germline, CDR1 SGHTA and CDR2 FQGNSA. The CDR3 is 15 residues long. The chain has TRBV7-2 and TRBJ2-2; no reliable D call. The source material was a population of CD138-negative cells sorted from bone marrow. The origin of this receptor is a donor at least 40 years old with multiple myeloma. The CDR3 DNA reads as TGTGCCAGCAGCTTAAGAATCTGGGGAAGCGGGGAGCTGTTTTTT. Protein sequence: CASSLRIWGSGELFF.